This TCR beta chain appears in the sequencing data of a study of vaccination and CD4 T cells after COVID-19. With respect to this clonotype: Its cognate antigen is unknown.

V lost 10 bases and J lost 6, with 18 bases in between. CDR3 size: 13 residues. Germline-derived CDR1 and CDR2 are ENHRY and SYGVKD. Treatment defined: roughly ten-day PBMC culture with coronavirus spike peptide pools or control peptides (ViraFEST assay). Sequenced with the Oncomine TCR Beta short-read assay was DNA taken from cultured CD4+ T cells. TCRdb processed the PCR reads anew with MiXCR; each CDR3 protein has one entry. The repertoire holds around 12,000 distinct CDR3 sequences, with 60% to 80% as singletons. The source material was CD4+ T cells from blood, cultured in vitro. The V and J genes are TRBV10-3 and TRBJ1-1; no firm D call. This TCR was sampled from a human donor who had recovered from COVID-19. The CDR3 DNA follows: TGTGCCACCCGTATGGACGGCGGCCCTGAAGCTTTCTTT. It specifies CATRMDGGPEAFF.